The 17 T cell receptor beta chains reported below all come from one sample, sequenced in a study of cytomegalovirus exposure and HLA in healthy donors. With 60 Vbeta and 13 Jbeta primers, the PCR was carried out. Here immunoSEQ multiplex PCR was the method, and the copy in TCRdb shows in-frame clones only, minus some. The profile covers some 120,000 clones, with 65% to 80% appearing a single time and 13% taken by the ten largest. Specimen: PBMCs. The receptors come from a woman aged 60-70 years in good health and CMV-seropositive.

The V and J genes are TRBV7-8 and TRBJ1-4, with D perhaps TRBD1 (6 bases). The CDR3 is made up of 16 amino acids. The V end lost 5 bases, the J end lost 0 bases, and 13 bases lay between the germline ends. CDR1 and CDR2 (germline): SGHVS, FQNEAQ. Here the CDR3 DNA reads TGTGCCAGCAGCGTCTACAGGGATGCAACTAATGAAAAACTGTTTTTT. It yields the protein CASSVYRDATNEKLFF.

The rearrangement links TRBV30 to TRBJ2-3; 9 nucleotides match TRBD1. The V gene's germline CDR1 is GTSNPN and CDR2 SVGIG (reference sequence). The V gene end was trimmed by 3 bases and the J gene end by 4 bases; junction bases not matched to a gene: 2. This CDR3 has 13 amino acids. CDR3 DNA sequence: TGTGCCTGGAGCAGGACAGGGGCAGATACGCAGTATTTT. The encoded protein is CAWSRTGADTQYF.

In its sample, this clone was seen once. The same CDR3 is also encoded by other DNA sequences in this sample. The J gene is TRBJ2-3, the V gene TRBV5-6, with 7 bases identical to TRBD2. Unmatched junction bases numbered 8, after V lost 4 bases and J lost 0 bases. The germline gives CDR1 SGHDT, CDR2 YYEEEE. This CDR3 region has 16 residues. The DNA of the CDR3 is TGTGCCAGCAGCCTGTTAGGGGACTACAGCACAGATACGCAGTATTTT. Its protein is CASSLLGDYSTDTQYF.

This clone was seen once. This sequence joins TRBV5-4 and TRBJ2-5; 7 bases fit TRBD1. The CDR3 is 14 amino acids. Trimming removed 0 bases from V and 1 base from J; junction bases left unmatched: 0. The germline V gene encodes CDR1 SGHNT and CDR2 YYREEE (reference sequence). The CDR3 region is CASSLGQGQETQYF. The DNA of the CDR3 is TGTGCCAGCAGCTTGGGACAGGGCCAAGAGACCCAGTACTTC.

This chain joins TRBV5-6 and TRBJ1-6; possibly TRBD1 for D (6 bases). Germline CDR1 is SGHDT and CDR2 is YYEEEE. The CDR3 extends over 14 amino acids. Trimming removed 6 bases at V and 8 bases at J, with 15 bases between. CDR3 in amino acids: CASTTQGWDSPLHF. The CDR3 DNA reads TGTGCCAGCACCACACAGGGCTGGGATTCACCCCTCCACTTT. Based on the CDR3 plus reference TRBV5-6 and TRBJ1-6, the full variable domain is DAGVTQSPTHLIKTRGQQVTLRCSPKSGHDTVSWYQQALGQGPQFIFQYYEEEERQRGNFPDRFSGHQFPNYSSELNVNALLLGDSALYLCASTTQGWDSPLHFGNGTRLTVT.

The V and J genes are TRBV4-1 and TRBJ2-2; D possibly corresponds to TRBD1 (5 bases). Per the germline V gene, CDR1 is MGHRA and CDR2 is YSYEKL. V dropped 4 bases and J dropped 5 bases, with 20 bases sitting between them. CDR3 size: 17 residues. The CDR3, as DNA: TGCGCCAGCAGCCCCTTTTTCTTGGGGCTAAGGACCGGGGAGCTGTTTTTT. Translation gives CASSPFFLGLRTGELFF.

The chain carries TRBV11-2 and TRBJ1-2; 7 bases line up with TRBD1. Germline V gene lookup returns CDR1 SGHAT and CDR2 FQNNGV. This CDR3 spans 15 amino acids. Trimming took 10 bases from V and 2 from J; bases not matched to a gene: 13. The CDR3 DNA sequence: TGTGCCACTCTAGAGCCGATGGGACAGAACTATGGCTACACCTTC. Amino acid sequence: CATLEPMGQNYGYTF.

The rearrangement links TRBV5-4 to TRBJ2-5; 12 nucleotides match TRBD2. From germline, CDR1 is SGHNT and CDR2 YYREEE (reference sequence). This CDR3 is 16 amino acids long. After removal of 3 bases from V and 5 bases from J, the junction contained 8 bases not matched to a gene. The CDR3 DNA reads as TGTGCCAGCAGCTCCCAGACTAGCGGGGGAGTGGAGACCCAGTACTTC. It is translated as CASSSQTSGGVETQYF. Drawing the rest from reference TRBV5-4 and TRBJ2-5, the complete variable domain is ETGVTQSPTHLIKTRGQQVTLRCSSQSGHNTVSWYQQALGQGPQFIFQYYREEENGRGNFPPRFSGLQFPNYSSELNVNALELDDSALYLCASSSQTSGGVETQYFGPGTRLLVL.

This clone was seen just once. The rearrangement uses TRBV5-1 and TRBJ1-6; 8 bases line up with TRBD1. V lost 2 bases to trimming and J lost 6 bases; unmatched junction nucleotides: 4. The CDR3 sequence is 15 residues long. The V gene's germline CDR1 is SGHRS and CDR2 YFSETQ. The CDR3 DNA reads TGCGCCAGCAGCTTTACCGGGACAGGTAATTCACCCCTCCACTTT. It codes for CASSFTGTGNSPLHF.

Here the CDR3 reads CASSPRTSASTGELFF. The CDR3 nucleotides read TGTGCCAGCAGCCCAAGGACTAGCGCTTCCACCGGGGAGCTGTTTTTT. This sequence joins TRBV5-5 and TRBJ2-2; TRBD2 matches at 9 bases. This CDR3 spans 16 amino acids. J gave up 4 bases and V 4 bases, and 8 bases lay outside the gene matches. Germline V gives CDR1 SGHKS, CDR2 YYEKEE (reference sequence). Drawing the rest from reference TRBV5-5 and TRBJ2-2, the complete variable domain is DAGVTQSPTHLIKTRGQQVTLRCSPISGHKSVSWYQQVLGQGPQFIFQYYEKEERGRGNFPDRFSARQFPNYSSELNVNALLLGDSALYLCASSPRTSASTGELFFGEGSRLTVL.

This rearrangement joins TRBV15 to TRBJ2-3; D is undetermined. Deletions cut 1 base from V and 6 bases from J, with 5 bases between. The CDR3 is made up of 12 amino acids. CDR1 LNHNV and CDR2 YYDKDF come from the germline V gene (reference sequence). The CDR3 sequence is CATSRVRDTQYF. The CDR3 DNA follows: TGTGCCACCAGCAGAGTACGGGATACGCAGTATTTT.

This sequence joins TRBV2 and TRBJ2-3, with D possibly being TRBD2 (7 bases). The CDR3 is 15 amino acids. Germline V lookup: CDR1 SNHLY, CDR2 FYNNEI. V lost 7 bases and J lost 2, with 16 bases in between. This chain's CDR3 is CASNGGGGYTDTQYF. DNA for the CDR3: TGTGCCAGCAATGGAGGGGGGGGGTACACAGATACGCAGTATTTT.

The rearrangement links TRBV7-6 to TRBJ2-5; 8 bases map to TRBD1. Germline V lookup: CDR1 SGHVS, CDR2 FNYEAQ. The V and J ends lost 2 bases and 4 bases, in that order; junction bases with no gene match: 18. The CDR3 extends over 19 amino acids. Written as DNA, the CDR3 is TGTGCCAGCAGCTTAATAGCCGGACAGGGCTTAGTTTTGGGAGAGACCCAGTACTTC. Its protein product is CASSLIAGQGLVLGETQYF.

The V gene is TRBV11-2, the J gene TRBJ2-7, with 11 bases matching TRBD1. The CDR3 loop spans 15 amino acids. Germline trimming cut 2 bases from V and 3 bases from J; bases unmatched to any gene: 3. The germline V gene encodes CDR1 SGHAT and CDR2 FQNNGV. In DNA, the CDR3 is TGTGCCAGCAGCTTATCTGGGACAGGGGGCTACGAGCAGTACTTC. Its protein is CASSLSGTGGYEQYF.

This clone is a singleton in its sample. The gene calls are TRBV19 and TRBJ1-2; possibly TRBD1 for D (6 bases). Trimming pared 10 bases from V and 4 bases from J, leaving 16 bases between. This CDR3 has 13 amino acids. CDR1 is LNHDA, CDR2 SQIVND, per germline (reference sequence). The CDR3 is CATGQMTGYGYTF. The CDR3, as DNA: TGTGCCACAGGACAGATGACTGGCTATGGCTACACCTTC.

CDR3 bases: TGTGCCAGCAGTTACTCGACAGGGAGCAGGTACACTGAAGCTTTCTTT. This codes for CASSYSTGSRYTEAFF. V usage is TRBV6-5 and J usage is TRBJ1-1; the match to TRBD1 covers 7 bases. Germline CDR1 is MNHEY and CDR2 is SVGAGI. J gave up 3 bases and V 0 bases, and 7 bases lay outside the gene matches. The CDR3 runs to 16 residues.

This clone was seen once. V usage is TRBV5-1 and J usage is TRBJ1-1, with D hard to call. V was cut by 1 base and J by 1 base, with 8 bases left in between. Germline loops: CDR1 SGHRS, CDR2 YFSETQ. The CDR3 runs to 14 residues. CDR3 amino acids: CASSLRVRNTEAFF. Written as DNA, the CDR3 is TGCGCCAGCAGCTTGAGAGTCCGGAACACTGAAGCTTTCTTT.